This T cell receptor (beta chain) originates from a study of cytomegalovirus exposure and HLA in healthy donors. Use of 60 Vbeta and 13 Jbeta primers characterized the PCR. Measured with immunoSEQ multiplex PCR; TCRdb has only the in-frame clones, and not every one. The sample has 130,000 or so clones; around 75% are singletons. The V end lost 1 base, the J end lost 0 bases, and 6 bases lay between the germline ends. Germline V CDR1 and CDR2: SGHTA, FQGTGA. The CDR3 runs to 14 residues. The chain combines TRBV7-3 with TRBJ1-1; D remains unclear. The clonotype was recovered from a woman in her fifties or sixties in good health and CMV-seropositive. The sample consisted of PBMCs. The CDR3 coding sequence is TGTGCCAGCAGCTTAAATACAGTGAACACTGAAGCTTTCTTT. Its protein is CASSLNTVNTEAFF.